This TCR beta chain originates from a study of Graves' ophthalmopathy and Graves' hyperthyroidism. Amplifying from RNA transcripts, the study obtained TCR beta CDR3 regions. Scientists carried out first-round RT-PCR using HTBI primers and then a second-round multiplex PCR. Using its own MiXCR run on the multiplex PCR reads, TCRdb lists one record per CDR3 protein. The sample shows approximately 1.2 million distinct CDR3 sequences, about 40% of them seen only once. The clonotype comes from an adult man with Graves' hyperthyroidism. Specimen: peripheral blood or thyroid tissue (not recorded which).

The CDR3 DNA reads as TGTGCCAGCAGACCGGGAGACTTCTATGGCTACACCTTC. This gives the protein CASRPGDFYGYTF. The J gene is TRBJ1-2, the V gene TRBV9; D unresolved. V lost 5 bases and J 4 bases, leaving 12 bases between the germline ends. The CDR3 loop spans 13 amino acids. Germline assignment: CDR1 SGDLS and CDR2 YYNGEE.